This T cell receptor (beta chain) was retrieved from a study of T cell responses to AZD1222 COVID-19 vaccine. Clones were sequenced by immunoSEQ multiplex PCR, and TCRdb holds only the in-frame ones, with some missing. This repertoire shows about 210,000 clones, roughly 94% found once; its top ten account for over 1.5%. Note on this clone: Its matching antigen is unknown.

There are 15 residues in the CDR3. Germline values: CDR1 MGHRA, CDR2 YSYEKL. V was pared by 1 base and J by 5 bases, with 6 bases of the junction left unmatched. Overall study results and limits: Donors were chiefly white British, with a greater number of females, and clonal diversity was perhaps underestimated. Dominant CD4 TCR responses targeted spike regions 160-218 and 743-854. The study reported that nearly half of spike-specific TCRs target unmutated variant regions. At baseline, just five or six AZD1222 recipients tested seropositive.

The genes are TRBV4-1 and TRBJ2-7, with 9 bases identical to TRBD2. Sequencing was performed on peripheral blood, taken 28 days after the second dose of the MenACWY control vaccine. This receptor was taken from an adult who received the MenACWY meningococcal vaccine as a control. The CDR3 region has the DNA TGCGCCAGCAGCCAAGGGATAGCGGGGGTAGACGAGCAGTACTTC. Amino acid sequence: CASSQGIAGVDEQYF.